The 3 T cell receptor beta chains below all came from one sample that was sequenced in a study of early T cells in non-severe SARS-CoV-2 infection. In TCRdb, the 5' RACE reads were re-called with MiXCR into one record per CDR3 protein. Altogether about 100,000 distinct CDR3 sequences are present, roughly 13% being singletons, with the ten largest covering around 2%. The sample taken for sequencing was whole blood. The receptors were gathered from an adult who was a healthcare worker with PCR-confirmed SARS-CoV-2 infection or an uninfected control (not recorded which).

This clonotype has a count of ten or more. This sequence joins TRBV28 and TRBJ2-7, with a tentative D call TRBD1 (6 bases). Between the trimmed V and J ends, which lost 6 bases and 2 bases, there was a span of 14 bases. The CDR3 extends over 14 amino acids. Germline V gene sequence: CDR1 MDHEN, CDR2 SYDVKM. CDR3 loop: CASRGTTHTYEQYF. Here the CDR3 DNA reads TGTGCCAGCAGAGGGACAACACACACCTACGAGCAGTACTTC.

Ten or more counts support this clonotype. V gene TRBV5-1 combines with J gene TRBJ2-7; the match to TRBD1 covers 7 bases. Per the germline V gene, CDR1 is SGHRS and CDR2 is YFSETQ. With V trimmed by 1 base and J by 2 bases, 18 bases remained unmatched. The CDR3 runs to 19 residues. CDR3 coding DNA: TGCGCCAGCAGCTTGAACGTCATGAGACAGGGAAACGTGGCCTACGAGCAGTACTTC. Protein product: CASSLNVMRQGNVAYEQYF.

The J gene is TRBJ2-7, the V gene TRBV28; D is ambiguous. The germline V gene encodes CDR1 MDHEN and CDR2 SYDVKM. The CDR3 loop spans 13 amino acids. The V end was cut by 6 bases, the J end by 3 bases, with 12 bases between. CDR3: CASSDLGLYEQYF. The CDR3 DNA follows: TGTGCCAGCAGCGACCTAGGTCTCTACGAGCAGTACTTC. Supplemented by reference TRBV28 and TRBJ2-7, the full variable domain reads DVKVTQSSRYLVKRTGEKVFLECVQDMDHENMFWYRQDPGLGLRLIYFSYDVKMKEKGDIPEGYSVSREKKERFSLILESASTNQTSMYLCASSDLGLYEQYFGPGTRLTVT.